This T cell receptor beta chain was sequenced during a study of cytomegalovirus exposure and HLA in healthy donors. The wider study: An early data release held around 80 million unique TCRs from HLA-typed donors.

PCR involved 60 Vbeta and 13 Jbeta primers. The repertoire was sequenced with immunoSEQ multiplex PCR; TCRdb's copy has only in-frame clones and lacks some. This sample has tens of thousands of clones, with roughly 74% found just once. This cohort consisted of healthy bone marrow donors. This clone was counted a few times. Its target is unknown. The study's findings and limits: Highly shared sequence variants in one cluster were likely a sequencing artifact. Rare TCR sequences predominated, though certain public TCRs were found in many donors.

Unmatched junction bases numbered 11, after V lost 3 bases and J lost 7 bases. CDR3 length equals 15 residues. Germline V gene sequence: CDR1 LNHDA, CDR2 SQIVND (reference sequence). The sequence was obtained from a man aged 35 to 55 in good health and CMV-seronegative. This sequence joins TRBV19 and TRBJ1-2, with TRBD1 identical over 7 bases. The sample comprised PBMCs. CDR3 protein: CASSIGTDQFAGYTF. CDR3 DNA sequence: TGTGCCAGTAGTATCGGGACAGATCAGTTTGCTGGCTACACCTTC.